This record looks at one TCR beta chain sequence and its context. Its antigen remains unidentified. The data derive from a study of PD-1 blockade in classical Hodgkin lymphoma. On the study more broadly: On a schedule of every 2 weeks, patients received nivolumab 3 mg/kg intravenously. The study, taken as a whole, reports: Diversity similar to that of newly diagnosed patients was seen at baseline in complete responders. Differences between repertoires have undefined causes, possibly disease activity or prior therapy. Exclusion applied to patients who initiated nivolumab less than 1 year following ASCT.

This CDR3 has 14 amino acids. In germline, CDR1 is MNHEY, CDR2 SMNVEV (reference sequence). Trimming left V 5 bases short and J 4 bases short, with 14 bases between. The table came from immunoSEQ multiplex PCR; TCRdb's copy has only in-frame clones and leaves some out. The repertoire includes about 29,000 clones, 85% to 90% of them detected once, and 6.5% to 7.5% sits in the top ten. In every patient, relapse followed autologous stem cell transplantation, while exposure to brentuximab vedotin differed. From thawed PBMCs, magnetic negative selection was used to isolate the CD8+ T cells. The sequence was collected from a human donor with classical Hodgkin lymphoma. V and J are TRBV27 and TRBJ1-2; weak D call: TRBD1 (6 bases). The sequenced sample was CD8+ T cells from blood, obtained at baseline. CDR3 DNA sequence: TGTGCCAGCAGTCCCGGACAGTGGGGCTATGGCTACACCTTC. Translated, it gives CASSPGQWGYGYTF.